Below, 11 T cell receptor beta chains from the same sample are listed, as sequenced in a study of cytomegalovirus exposure and HLA in healthy donors (TCRdb year 2017). The library came from the immunoSEQ multiplex PCR assay. In its TCRdb copy, this immuneACCESS table keeps in-frame sequences only and misses some clones. Where compared with another copy, unresolved V genes explain less than half of these, and the others have no known cause. The sample includes 200,000 to 250,000 clones, with 65% to 85% observed a single time. The leading ten clones occupy more than 12% of the sample. The material sequenced was PBMCs. All receptors derive from a woman in her thirties in good health and CMV-seropositive.

V usage is TRBV5-5 and J usage is TRBJ1-4; D remains ambiguous. V lost 3 bases, J lost 0 bases, and 6 bases lay in between. Germline-derived CDR1 and CDR2 are SGHKS and YYEKEE (reference sequence). This CDR3 comprises 14 residues. CDR3 sequence reads: CASSYTTTNEKLFF. In nucleotides, the CDR3 is TGTGCCAGCAGCTACACCACAACTAATGAAAAACTGTTTTTT.

This clone showed up many times. The chain has TRBV7-9 and TRBJ1-2, with 8 bases identical to TRBD1. Germline CDR1 SEHNR, CDR2 FQNEAQ (reference sequence). The CDR3 extends over 13 amino acids. V lost 5 bases to trimming and J lost 8 bases; unmatched junction nucleotides: 7. The CDR3 DNA reads as TGTGCCAGCAGCCCGGAGACAGGGGACGGCTACACCTTC. It specifies CASSPETGDGYTF.

Only a few counts were recorded for this clone. J is TRBJ1-1 and V is TRBV5-1; possibly TRBD1 for D (6 bases). Germline-derived CDR1 and CDR2 are SGHRS and YFSETQ. The CDR3 consists of 17 residues. Trimming stripped 0 bases from V and 2 bases from J, with 17 bases between. CDR3 nucleotide sequence: TGCGCCAGCAGCTTGGGGTTGGGGGGGCTCCCCAACACTGAAGCTTTCTTT. It is translated as CASSLGLGGLPNTEAFF.

The CDR3 sequence is CATSKGPAVGGYTF. CDR3 nucleotide sequence: TGTGCCACCAGCAAAGGACCGGCGGTCGGTGGCTACACCTTC. The rearrangement uses TRBV15 and TRBJ1-2; no reliable D call. The germline CDR1 and CDR2 sequences are LNHNV and YYDKDF (reference sequence). The CDR3 runs 14 residues. V gave up 4 bases and J gave up 7 bases, with 16 bases separating them.

J is TRBJ2-1 and V is TRBV4-1, with 8 bases lining up with TRBD2. Germline V gene data show CDR1 as MGHRA and CDR2 as YSYEKL. This CDR3 region has 17 residues. J gave up 4 bases and V 1 base, and 9 bases lay outside the gene matches. The CDR3 nucleotides read TGCGCCAGCAGCCAAGCTGGGGGTAGCGGGATTTACAATGAGCAGTTCTTC. The encoded protein is CASSQAGGSGIYNEQFF.

This chain's CDR3 is CAWSVNSQETQYF. DNA of the CDR3: TGTGCCTGGAGTGTCAACAGCCAAGAGACCCAGTACTTC. The V and J genes are TRBV30 and TRBJ2-5; D call uncertain. The V end was cut by 0 bases, the J end by 1 base, with 6 bases between. The CDR3 is made up of 13 amino acids. Germline V CDR1 and CDR2: GTSNPN, SVGIG (reference sequence).

The rearrangement links TRBV28 to TRBJ1-2, with 12 bases aligning to TRBD1. V dropped 3 bases and J dropped 6; count of bases not matched to a gene: 11. The CDR3 covers 17 residues. Per germline, CDR1 MDHEN and CDR2 SYDVKM. DNA for the CDR3: TGTGCCAGCAGTTTTCACTCTCCGGGACAGGGGGCACATGGCTACACCTTC. As protein: CASSFHSPGQGAHGYTF.

This clone was detected only a few times. The chain joins TRBV29-1 to TRBJ2-1; D uncertain. Germline CDR1 and CDR2: SQVTM and ANQGSEA. The CDR3 extends over 10 amino acids. V gave up 6 bases and J gave up 3 bases, with 3 bases separating them. Written as DNA, the CDR3 is TGCAGCGTGAACTACAATGAGCAGTTCTTC. Its protein product is CSVNYNEQFF.

V and J are TRBV30 and TRBJ1-2; D gene uncertain. V dropped 4 bases and J dropped 1 base, with 4 bases sitting between them. Germline V gene data show CDR1 as GTSNPN and CDR2 as SVGIG (reference sequence). The CDR3 contains 11 residues. Here the CDR3 DNA reads TGTGCCTGGAATTTTAACTATGGCTACACCTTC. This codes for CAWNFNYGYTF.

The chain couples TRBV28 to TRBJ2-5, with 8 bases fitting TRBD2. Trimming took 6 bases from V and 4 from J; bases not matched to a gene: 7. The CDR3 spans 14 residues. Germline CDR1 reads MDHEN; CDR2 reads SYDVKM. The CDR3 DNA is TGTGCCAGCAGAACGACGGGAGGGGGAGAGACCCAGTACTTC. It yields the protein CASRTTGGGETQYF.

This clone was recorded once. V gene TRBV27 combines with J gene TRBJ1-5, with D hard to call. CDR1 and CDR2 from the germline V gene are MNHEY and SMNVEV (reference sequence). The CDR3 is made up of 14 amino acids. V gave up 3 bases and J gave up 0 bases, with 6 bases separating them. For the CDR3, the DNA is TGTGCCAGCAGTTTGTCAAATAGCAATCAGCCCCAGCATTTT. It encodes CASSLSNSNQPQHF.